The 10 T cell receptor beta chains in this list originate from one sample, sequenced in a study of blood T cell repertoires in COVID-19. Assay: immunoSEQ multiplex PCR; the TCRdb copy retains only in-frame clones and omits some. The table lists tens of thousands of clones, under 95% of them singletons. The source material was peripheral blood. These receptors came from a human donor in a cohort sampled during active COVID-19.

V and J are TRBV9 and TRBJ1-1; D perhaps matches TRBD1 (5 bases). Germline V CDR1 and CDR2: SGDLS, YYNGEE. The V gene lost 3 bases and the J gene lost 1 base, with 13 bases spanning the gap. The CDR3 is 15 amino acids. Here the CDR3 reads CASSDRGATNTEAFF. The DNA for the CDR3 is TGTGCCAGCAGCGATCGTGGGGCAACGAACACTGAAGCTTTCTTT.

This chain connects TRBV19 to TRBJ2-4; TRBD1 is a possible D gene (6 bases). The V gene lost 3 bases and the J gene lost 2 bases, with 8 bases spanning the gap. This CDR3 spans 14 amino acids. Per the germline V gene, CDR1 is LNHDA and CDR2 is SQIVND (reference sequence). CDR3 region: CASSIQGTKNIQYF. In nucleotides, the CDR3 is TGTGCCAGTAGTATCCAGGGGACCAAAAACATTCAGTACTTC.

Only one count was recorded for this clone. DNA of the CDR3: TGCAGCGTTGATGTGGGCACCGAAAAGTATGGCTACACCTTC. Encoded protein: CSVDVGTEKYGYTF. The rearrangement links TRBV29-1 to TRBJ1-2; D not resolved. The germline V gene has CDR1 SQVTM and CDR2 ANQGSEA. The V gene lost 3 bases and the J gene lost 5 bases, with 16 bases spanning the gap. The CDR3 extends over 14 amino acids.

The rearrangement joins TRBV30 to TRBJ1-1; 11 bases line up with TRBD1. CDR3 length: 15 residues. Germline CDR1 reads GTSNPN; CDR2 reads SVGIG (reference sequence). Unmatched junction bases numbered 7, after V lost 4 bases and J lost 3 bases. CDR3 nucleotides: TGTGCCTGGACCCTAAGGGACAGGGGGTACACTGAAGCTTTCTTT. Residues: CAWTLRDRGYTEAFF.

The genes are TRBV2 and TRBJ1-5, with D maybe TRBD1 (6 bases). Germline V gene lookup returns CDR1 SNHLY and CDR2 FYNNEI. The CDR3 has 17 amino acids. Trimming shortened V by 4 bases and J by 6 bases, and 22 bases separated the two germline ends. The CDR3 nucleotides read TGTGCCAGCAGTGCTTCTAGGGGAACCGACAGGCTTCAGCCCCAGCATTTT. Amino acids: CASSASRGTDRLQPQHF.

This clone occurred a few times. V gene TRBV6-1 combines with J gene TRBJ1-2; D is possibly TRBD1 (5 bases). V lost 0 bases and J lost 8, with 19 bases in between. This CDR3 is built from 16 residues. CDR1 MNHNS and CDR2 SASEGT come from the germline V gene. The chain's CDR3 is CASSEAQCRAGRGYTF. CDR3 nucleotide sequence: TGTGCCAGCAGTGAAGCGCAGTGCAGGGCCGGTCGGGGCTACACCTTC.

This rearrangement joins TRBV10-3 to TRBJ1-5; TRBD1 is a possible D gene (5 bases). Trimming cost V 5 bases and J 3 bases, with 14 bases left between them. CDR1 is ENHRY and CDR2 is SYGVKD in the germline V gene. The CDR3 extends over 15 amino acids. The chain's CDR3 is CAISTQGGDNQPQHF. The CDR3 region has the DNA TGTGCCATCAGTACGCAGGGTGGAGACAATCAGCCCCAGCATTTT.

The chain joins TRBV27 to TRBJ1-1; D may be TRBD1 (6 bases). This CDR3 is 13 amino acids long. V was shortened by 2 bases and J by 6 bases, with 10 bases between the two germline ends. From germline, CDR1 is MNHEY and CDR2 SMNVEV (reference sequence). CDR3 loop: CASSLNGGPEAFF. Written as DNA, the CDR3 is TGTGCCAGCAGTTTAAATGGGGGCCCTGAAGCTTTCTTT.

The V and J genes are TRBV20-1 and TRBJ1-1; D uncertain. The CDR3 has 11 amino acids. V was pared by 5 bases and J by 2 bases, with 6 bases between. Germline assignment: CDR1 DFQATT and CDR2 SNEGSKA (reference sequence). Written as DNA, the CDR3 is TGCAGTGCTCCAGAAAACACTGAAGCTTTCTTT. It is translated as CSAPENTEAFF.

V gene TRBV19 combines with J gene TRBJ2-7; possible D gene TRBD1, 5 bases. The CDR3 sequence is 13 residues long. V was pared by 5 bases and J by 4 bases, with 12 bases between. Looked up from germline, CDR1 is LNHDA and CDR2 is SQIVND (reference sequence). This CDR3 reads CASSQDTGYEQYF. CDR3 DNA: TGTGCCAGTAGTCAGGACACCGGTTACGAGCAGTACTTC.